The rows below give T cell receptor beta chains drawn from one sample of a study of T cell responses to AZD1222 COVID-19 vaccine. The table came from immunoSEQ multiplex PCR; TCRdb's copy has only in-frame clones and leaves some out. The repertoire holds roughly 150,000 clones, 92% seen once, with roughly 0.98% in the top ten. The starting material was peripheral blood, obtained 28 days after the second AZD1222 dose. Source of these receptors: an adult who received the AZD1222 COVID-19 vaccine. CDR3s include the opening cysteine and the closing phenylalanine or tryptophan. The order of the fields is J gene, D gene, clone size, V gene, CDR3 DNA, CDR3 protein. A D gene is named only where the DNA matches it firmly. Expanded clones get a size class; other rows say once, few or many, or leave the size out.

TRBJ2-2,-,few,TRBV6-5,TGTGCCAGCAGTTACGATTCGGGGACCGGGGAGCTGTTTTTT,CASSYDSGTGELFF
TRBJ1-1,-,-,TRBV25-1,TGTGCCAGCAGTGAACTTGGCGCCTCTTACACTGAAGCTTTCTTT,CASSELGASYTEAFF
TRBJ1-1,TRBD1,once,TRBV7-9,TGTGCCAGCAGCTTAGGGGGACAGGGACGAACTGAAGCTTTCTTT,CASSLGGQGRTEAFF
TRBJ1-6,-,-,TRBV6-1,TGTGCCAGCAGTGAAAATCCTGAGTCACCCCTCCACTTT,CASSENPESPLHF
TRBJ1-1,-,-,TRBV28,TGTGCCAGCAGTCAAGGGACGGCCGGGTACACTGAAGCTTTCTTT,CASSQGTAGYTEAFF
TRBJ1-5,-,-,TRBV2,TGTGCCAGCAGTCAGGACGGTCCCAATCAGCCCCAGCATTTT,CASSQDGPNQPQHF
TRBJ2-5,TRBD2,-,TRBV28,TGTGCCAGCCAAGAAGGCGGGGGAGACCAAGAGACCCAGTACTTC,CASQEGGGDQETQYF
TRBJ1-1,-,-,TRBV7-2,TGTGCCAGCAGCTCCTTTGCGGGGGTAACAGCTTTCTTT,CASSSFAGVTAFF
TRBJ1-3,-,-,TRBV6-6,TGTGCCAGCAGTTACTCGCAACTCAACACCATATATTTT,CASSYSQLNTIYF
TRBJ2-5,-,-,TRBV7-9,TGTGCCAGCAGCTTAGGGAAAGAGACCCAGTACTTC,CASSLGKETQYF
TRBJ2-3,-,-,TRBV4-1,TGCGCCAGCAGCCCCCTCAGGGGGGGGCGCACAGATACGCAGTATTTT,CASSPLRGGRTDTQYF
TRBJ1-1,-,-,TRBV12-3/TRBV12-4,TGTGCCAGCAGTTCCGAGGGGCGAGCTTTCTTT,CASSSEGRAFF
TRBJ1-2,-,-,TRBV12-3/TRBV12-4,TGTGCCAGCAGCCGGGGTGGCGATGGCTACACCTTC,CASSRGGDGYTF
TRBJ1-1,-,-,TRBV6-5,TGTGCCAGCAGTTACGGGGACACTGAAGCTTTCTTT,CASSYGDTEAFF
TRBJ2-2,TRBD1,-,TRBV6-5,TGTGCCAGCAGTTACAGGACAGGGGTATCCGGGGAGCTGTTTTTT,CASSYRTGVSGELFF
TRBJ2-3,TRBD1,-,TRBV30,TGTGCCTGGAGTCTTGGGGCAGGGGGTTTTCAAATCGGCACAGATACGCAGTATTTT,CAWSLGAGGFQIGTDTQYF
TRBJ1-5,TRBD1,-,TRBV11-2,TGTGCCAGCAGCCAAGCAGGGGGTAGGAATCAGCCCCAGCATTTT,CASSQAGGRNQPQHF
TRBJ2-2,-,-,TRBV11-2,TGTGCCAGCAGCCAGGAATCTTACGGGGAGCTGTTTTTT,CASSQESYGELFF
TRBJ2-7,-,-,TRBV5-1,TGCGCCAGCAGCTTGAACGGGGTCTACGAGCAGTACTTC,CASSLNGVYEQYF
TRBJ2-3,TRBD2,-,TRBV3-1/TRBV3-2,TGTGCCAGCAGGTCTAGCGGGGGGGCGATGCAGTATTTT,CASRSSGGAMQYF
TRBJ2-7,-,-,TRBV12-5,TGTGCTAGTGGTTTGGACTCGAACTACGAGCAGTACTTC,CASGLDSNYEQYF
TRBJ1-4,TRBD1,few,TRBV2,TGTGCCAGCAGTTCGGACAGGGGGCACAGTAATGAAAGCCTGTTTTTT,CASSSDRGHSNESLFF
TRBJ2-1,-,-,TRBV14,TGTGCCAGCAGCCAAACGAGGAATGAGCAGTTCTTC,CASSQTRNEQFF
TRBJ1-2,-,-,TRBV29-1,TGCAGCGTTGTGTCAGGCTATGGCTACACCTTC,CSVVSGYGYTF
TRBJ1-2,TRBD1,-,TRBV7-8,TGTGCCAGCAGCTTAGTTATCGGGTCGGGACAGCTCTATGGCTACACCTTC,CASSLVIGSGQLYGYTF
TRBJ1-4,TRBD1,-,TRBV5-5,TGTGCCAGCAGCACCTTAACAGGGGCGGACGGCGAAAAACTGTTTTTT,CASSTLTGADGEKLFF